This record concerns one T cell receptor (beta chain) sequence. Its antigen is unknown. V shed 6 bases and J shed 0 bases, with 11 bases lying between them. CDR1 SEHNR and CDR2 FQNEAQ come from the germline V gene (reference sequence). The CDR3 totals 14 residues. This sample is drawn from a study of OX40 agonist ivuxolimab in advanced cancers. For the study at large: Earlier treatment with anti-PD-1, anti-PD-L1 or anti-CTLA-4 was permitted, and 35% to 40% had received some.

Notes on the study in general: Researchers report that CD8+ T cells had, on average, more expanded clones than CD4+.

Here immunoSEQ multiplex PCR was the method, and the copy in TCRdb shows in-frame clones only, minus some. This table has 50,000 to 70,000 clones, 75% to 95% appearing once. This chain connects TRBV7-9 to TRBJ1-1; D may be TRBD1 (6 bases). The sequence was obtained from an adult with an advanced solid tumor such as melanoma, head and neck, liver or kidney cancer. Sequencing used CD4+ or CD8+ T cells sorted from blood, obtained in a trial of the OX40 agonist ivuxolimab. The CDR3, as DNA: TGTGCCAGCAGTTTGACAGGATTGAACACTGAAGCTTTCTTT. Its translation is CASSLTGLNTEAFF.